This T cell receptor beta chain was found in a study of cytomegalovirus exposure and HLA in healthy donors. This CDR3 contains 14 residues. Germline CDR1 is MGHRA and CDR2 is YSYEKL. The V gene lost 5 bases and the J gene lost 1 base, with 12 bases spanning the gap. TCRdb's copy holds only in-frame clones and misses some; the assay was immunoSEQ multiplex PCR. Of a few hundred thousand clones in the sample, 90% were seen once. Study observations and caveats: According to the study, approximately 150 TCR beta chains were cytomegalovirus-associated. Most sequenced TCRs were rare (though some public TCRs occurred in many donors).

On this clone: What it binds is unknown.

J is TRBJ2-7 and V is TRBV4-1; D remains ambiguous. This receptor was taken from a woman in her twenties or thirties in good health and CMV-seronegative. The sample taken for sequencing was PBMCs. CDR3 sequence: CASSFGLESYEQYF. CDR3 sequence (DNA): TGCGCCAGCAGCTTCGGGTTGGAGTCCTACGAGCAGTACTTC.